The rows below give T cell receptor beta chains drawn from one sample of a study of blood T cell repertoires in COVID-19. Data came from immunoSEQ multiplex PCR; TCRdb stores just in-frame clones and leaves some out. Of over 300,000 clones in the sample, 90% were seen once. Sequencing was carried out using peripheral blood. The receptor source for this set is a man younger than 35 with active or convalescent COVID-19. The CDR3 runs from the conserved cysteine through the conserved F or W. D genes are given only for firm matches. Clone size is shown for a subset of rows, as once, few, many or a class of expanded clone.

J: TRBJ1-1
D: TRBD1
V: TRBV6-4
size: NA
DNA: TGTGCCAGCAGTGACTCTGCACAGGGGGACACTGAAGCTTTCTTT
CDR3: CASSDSAQGDTEAFF

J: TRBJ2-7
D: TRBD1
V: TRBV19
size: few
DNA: TGTGCCAGTGCTATCAGGGACAGCTCCTACGAGCAGTACTTC
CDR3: CASAIRDSSYEQYF

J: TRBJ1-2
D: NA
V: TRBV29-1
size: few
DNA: TGCAGCGTTGATGGGGGCGGCTACACCTTC
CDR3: CSVDGGGYTF

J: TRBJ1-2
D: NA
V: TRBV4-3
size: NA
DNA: TGCGCCAGCAGTGTACAGGGAACTAACTATGGCTACACCTTC
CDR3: CASSVQGTNYGYTF

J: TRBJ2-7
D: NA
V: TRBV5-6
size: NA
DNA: TGTGCCAGCAGCTTGGGACAGCGACCCTACGAGCAGTACTTC
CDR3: CASSLGQRPYEQYF

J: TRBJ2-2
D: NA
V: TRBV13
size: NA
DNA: TGTGCCAGCAGCCCAGACTATATCGGGGAGCTGTTTTTT
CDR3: CASSPDYIGELFF

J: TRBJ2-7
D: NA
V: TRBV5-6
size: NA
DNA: TGTGCCAGCAGCTTGACCCTCGAGATCTACGAGCAGTACTTC
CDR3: CASSLTLEIYEQYF

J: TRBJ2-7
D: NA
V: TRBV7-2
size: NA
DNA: TGTGCCAGCAGCGCCCACCAGGGCGTTGGGGAGCAGTACTTC
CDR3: CASSAHQGVGEQYF

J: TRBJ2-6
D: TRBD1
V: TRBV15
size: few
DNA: TGTGCCACCAGCAGAGACATGGGGGGACAGGGCTCTGGGGCCAACGTCCTGACTTTC
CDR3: CATSRDMGGQGSGANVLTF

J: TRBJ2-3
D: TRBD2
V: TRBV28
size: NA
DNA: TGTGCCAGCAACACACCGGGACTAGCGGGAAACACAGATACGCAGTATTTT
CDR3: CASNTPGLAGNTDTQYF

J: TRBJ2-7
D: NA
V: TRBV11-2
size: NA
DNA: TGTGCCAGCAGCTTAGACAGCTACGAGCAGTACTTC
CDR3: CASSLDSYEQYF

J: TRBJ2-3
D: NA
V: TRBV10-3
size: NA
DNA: TGTGCCATCAGTGAGCCCTCCGGGAGCACAGATACGCAGTATTTT
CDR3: CAISEPSGSTDTQYF

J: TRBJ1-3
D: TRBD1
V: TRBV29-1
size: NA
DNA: TGCAGCGTTTCACAGGGGGGACCCTCTGGAAACACCATATATTTT
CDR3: CSVSQGGPSGNTIYF

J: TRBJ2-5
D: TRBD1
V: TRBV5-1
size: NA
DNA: TGCGCCAGCAGCGGTCCGGGCAGGGGGAAAGAGACCCAGTACTTC
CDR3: CASSGPGRGKETQYF

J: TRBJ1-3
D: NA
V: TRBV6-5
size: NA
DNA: TGTGCCAGCAGTAACCGAGGGACAAGTGGAAACACCATATATTTT
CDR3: CASSNRGTSGNTIYF

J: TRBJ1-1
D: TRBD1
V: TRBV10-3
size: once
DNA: TGTGCCAGCCGAAGCCGGGACAGGGGCCCGAACACTGAAGCTTTCTTT
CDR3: CASRSRDRGPNTEAFF

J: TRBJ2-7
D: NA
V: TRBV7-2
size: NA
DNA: TGTGCCAGCAGCCTCTCAGAGACTTACTCCTACGAGCAGTACTTC
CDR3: CASSLSETYSYEQYF

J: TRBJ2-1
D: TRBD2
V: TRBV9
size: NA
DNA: TGTGCCAGCAGCCCGCGAGCGCGGGGGGCTGGTAATGAGCAGTTCTTC
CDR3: CASSPRARGAGNEQFF

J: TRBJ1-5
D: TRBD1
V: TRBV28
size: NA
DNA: TGTGCCAGCAGTACAGCTTCAGGGGGAAATCAGCCCCAGCATTTT
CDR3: CASSTASGGNQPQHF

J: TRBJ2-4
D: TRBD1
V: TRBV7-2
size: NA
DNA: TGTGCCAGCAGCTTAGGGGCAGGGGGACAATACGTTCAGTACTTC
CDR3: CASSLGAGGQYVQYF

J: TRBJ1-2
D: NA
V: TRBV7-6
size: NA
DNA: TGTGCCAGCAGCTTAGGGACAGACTCTTATGGCTACACCTTC
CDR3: CASSLGTDSYGYTF

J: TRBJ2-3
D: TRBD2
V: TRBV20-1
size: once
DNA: TGCAGTGCTAGTTCCCGACTAGCGGATCGCACAGATACGCAGTATTTT
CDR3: CSASSRLADRTDTQYF

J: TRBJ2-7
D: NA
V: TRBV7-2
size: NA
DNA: TGTGCCAGCAGCTTAGGTCGTCAGGGGGGATCCTACGAGCAGTACTTC
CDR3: CASSLGRQGGSYEQYF

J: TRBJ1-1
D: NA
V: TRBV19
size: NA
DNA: TGTGCCAGTAACCCCCGGTGGAACACTGAAGCTTTCTTT
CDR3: CASNPRWNTEAFF

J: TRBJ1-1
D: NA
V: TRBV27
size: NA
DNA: TGTGCCAGCAGTGGGAGGACTGAAGCTTTCTTT
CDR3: CASSGRTEAFF

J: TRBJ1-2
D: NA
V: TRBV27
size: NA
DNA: TGTGCCAGCAGTCCAGTAGGAGGGGACCAAAACTATGGCTACACCTTC
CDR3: CASSPVGGDQNYGYTF

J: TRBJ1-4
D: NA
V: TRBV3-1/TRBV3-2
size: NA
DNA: TGTGCCAGCAGCCAAAACAGGGCAACTAATGAAAAACTGTTTTTT
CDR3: CASSQNRATNEKLFF

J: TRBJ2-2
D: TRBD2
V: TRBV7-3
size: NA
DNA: TGTGCCAGCAGCTTCTCACCCGGGACTAGTAACGCAGGGGAGCTGTTTTTT
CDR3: CASSFSPGTSNAGELFF

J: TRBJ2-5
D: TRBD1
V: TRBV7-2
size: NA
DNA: TGTGCCAGCAGCTTCCTCGGGACAGTACAAGAGACCCAGTACTTC
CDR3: CASSFLGTVQETQYF

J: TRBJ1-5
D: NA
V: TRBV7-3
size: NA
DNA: TGTGCCAGCAACTGGACGGGAGCTAGCAATCAGCCCCAGCATTTT
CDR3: CASNWTGASNQPQHF

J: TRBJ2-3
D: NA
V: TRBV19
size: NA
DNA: TGTGCCAGTAGTATTAACGGCATCCCCCGGGCAGATACGCAGTATTTT
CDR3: CASSINGIPRADTQYF

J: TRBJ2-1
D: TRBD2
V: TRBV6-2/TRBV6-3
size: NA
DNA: TGTGCCAGCAGTTACTCGTCCCTAGCGGTTACCTACAATGAGCAGTTCTTC
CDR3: CASSYSSLAVTYNEQFF

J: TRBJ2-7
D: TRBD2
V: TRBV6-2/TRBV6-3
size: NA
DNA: TGTGCCAGCGGCCCCGGGACTATTTACGAGCAGTACTTC
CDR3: CASGPGTIYEQYF

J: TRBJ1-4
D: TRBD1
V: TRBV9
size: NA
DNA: TGTGCCAGCAGCGTAGACGAGTACAGGGGCAGTGAAAAACTGTTTTTT
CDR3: CASSVDEYRGSEKLFF

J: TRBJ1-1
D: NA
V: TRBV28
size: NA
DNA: TGTGCCAGCAACTCAAGGCGGGGGCCCAACACTGAAGCTTTCTTT
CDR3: CASNSRRGPNTEAFF

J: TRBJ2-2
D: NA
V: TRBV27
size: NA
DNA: TGTGCCAGCAGTTTATCGCGCGATAACACCGGGGAGCTGTTTTTT
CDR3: CASSLSRDNTGELFF

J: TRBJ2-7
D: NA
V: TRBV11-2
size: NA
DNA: TGTGCCAGCAGCTTAGCGGCCGGGGGATCCTACGAGCAGTACTTC
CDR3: CASSLAAGGSYEQYF

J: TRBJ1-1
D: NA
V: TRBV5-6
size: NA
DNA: TGTGCCAGCAACATTCAGGGAGGAACTGAAGCTTTCTTT
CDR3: CASNIQGGTEAFF

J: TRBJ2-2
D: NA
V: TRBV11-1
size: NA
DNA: TGTGCCAGCAGCTTACGCCGCGCAGGGGACACCGGGGAGCTGTTTTTT
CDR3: CASSLRRAGDTGELFF

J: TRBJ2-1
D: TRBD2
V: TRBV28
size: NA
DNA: TGTGCCAGCAGTTCCATCGAGCGGGGCATATACAATGAGCAGTTCTTC
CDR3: CASSSIERGIYNEQFF

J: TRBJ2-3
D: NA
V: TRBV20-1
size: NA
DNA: TGCAGTGCTAGTGGAGGGCCGGTGGATACGCAGTATTTT
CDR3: CSASGGPVDTQYF